Presented here are 26 T cell receptor beta chains from one specimen sequenced in a study of graft-versus-host responses after intestinal transplantation listed by TCRdb under 2021. Library preparation was by the immunoSEQ multiplex PCR assay. This immuneACCESS table, as held by TCRdb, lists in-frame sequences with V and J called but not all clones. Of the missing ones, under half trace to an unresolved V gene in checked studies; the others have no known cause. Here the sample has about 54,000 clones; more than 80% occur a single time. The top ten hold around 5.1% of the sample. The sequences come from PBMCs, collected nearly 670 days after intestinal transplant. All receptors derive from a human patient who received an intestinal transplant, so some T cells may come from the graft donor.

The J gene is TRBJ1-5, the V gene TRBV6-1; D call uncertain. Germline values: CDR1 MNHNS, CDR2 SASEGT. Trimming left V 0 bases short and J 5 bases short, with 11 bases between. The CDR3 runs to 15 residues. For the CDR3, the DNA is TGTGCCAGCAGTGAAGCGGCGGGCGCGGATCAGCCCCAGCATTTT. Its translation is CASSEAAGADQPQHF.

This chain links TRBV6-1 with TRBJ1-4; tentative D call: TRBD1 (6 bases). V was shortened by 2 bases and J by 7 bases, with 17 bases between the two germline ends. This CDR3 spans 16 amino acids. Germline V gives CDR1 MNHNS, CDR2 SASEGT. The CDR3 nucleotides read TGTGCCAGCAGTGAAAACGGGGGGGCGAGGGTTGAAAAACTGTTTTTT. The encoded protein is CASSENGGARVEKLFF.

The chain combines TRBV5-1 with TRBJ1-1; D is possibly TRBD1 (5 bases). From germline, CDR1 is SGHRS and CDR2 YFSETQ. The CDR3 extends over 15 amino acids. Between the trimmed V and J ends, which lost 2 bases and 2 bases, there was a span of 13 bases. DNA for the CDR3: TGCGCCAGCAGCTTATTCCGGGACTATAACACTGAAGCTTTCTTT. The encoded protein is CASSLFRDYNTEAFF.

V gene TRBV7-9 combines with J gene TRBJ1-3; no firm D call. The CDR3 is made up of 14 amino acids. V gave up 5 bases and J gave up 0 bases, with 8 bases separating them. In germline, CDR1 is SEHNR, CDR2 FQNEAQ (reference sequence). CDR3 bases: TGTGCCAGCAGCCCATCCCGCTCTGGAAACACCATATATTTT. Protein: CASSPSRSGNTIYF.

The rearrangement links TRBV5-6 to TRBJ2-7; D call uncertain. The CDR3 sequence is 12 residues long. Per the germline V gene, CDR1 is SGHDT and CDR2 is YYEEEE. V was cut by 0 bases and J by 4 bases, with 5 bases left in between. The CDR3 bases are TGTGCCAGCAGCTTGGCCGAATACGAGCAGTACTTC. Its translation is CASSLAEYEQYF.

The gene calls are TRBV30 and TRBJ1-5; tentative D call: TRBD1 (5 bases). Between the trimmed V and J ends, which lost 2 bases and 7 bases, there was a span of 12 bases. This CDR3 region has 13 residues. CDR1 and CDR2 from the germline V gene are GTSNPN and SVGIG (reference sequence). In DNA, the CDR3 is TGTGCCTGGAGTAGAGGGGAAAGGCAGCCCCAGCATTTT. Its translation is CAWSRGERQPQHF.

This clone was observed a single time. The chain has TRBV7-2 and TRBJ1-1, with D unresolved. The CDR3 loop spans 14 amino acids. Germline lookup yields CDR1 SGHTA and CDR2 FQGNSA. The V and J ends lost 1 base and 3 bases respectively, with 9 bases between them. CDR3 in DNA: TGTGCCAGCAGCTTAGAATGGGTAGACACTGAAGCTTTCTTT. Translating it yields CASSLEWVDTEAFF.

CDR3: CASSKDRGRGTEAFF. The CDR3 bases are TGTGCCAGCAGCAAAGACAGGGGGCGCGGCACTGAAGCTTTCTTT. This chain uses TRBV6-6 with TRBJ1-1; the match to TRBD1 covers 10 bases. CDR1 and CDR2 from the germline V gene are MNHNY and SVGAGI (reference sequence). V was pared by 6 bases and J by 4 bases, with 8 bases of the junction left unmatched. This CDR3 has 15 amino acids.

This clone was counted a single time. This rearrangement joins TRBV6-5 to TRBJ1-6, with D unclear. CDR1 and CDR2 from the germline V gene are MNHEY and SVGAGI. CDR3 length equals 16 residues. The V and J ends lost 0 bases and 9 bases respectively, with 15 bases between them. CDR3 DNA: TGTGCCAGCAGTTACTCGGCAAGTCAGTTAGTTTCACCCCTCCACTTT. Protein sequence: CASSYSASQLVSPLHF.

The J gene is TRBJ2-5, the V gene TRBV5-1; TRBD1 or TRBD2 may be the D gene (6 bases each). The end of the DNA is better explained by TRBJ2-7, so the J call may be wrong. This CDR3 is built from 19 residues. From germline, CDR1 is SGHRS and CDR2 YFSETQ. The CDR3 DNA follows: TGCGCCAGCAGCTTGGCCGGGGCGGGGACATACGTGGGGTCCTACGAGCAGTACTTC. It translates to CASSLAGAGTYVGSYEQYF.

This clone appeared a single time. Other DNA variants within this sample encode the same CDR3. The chain has TRBV15 and TRBJ2-6; D is perhaps TRBD2 (5 bases). Germline values: CDR1 LNHNV, CDR2 YYDKDF (reference sequence). The length of the CDR3 is 18 residues. V lost 2 bases, J lost 0 bases, and 14 bases lay in between. The DNA of the CDR3 is TGTGCCACCAGCAGAATCCTTACGGGGAACTCTGGGGCCAACGTCCTGACTTTC. Protein product: CATSRILTGNSGANVLTF.

V gene TRBV6-6 combines with J gene TRBJ1-6; possibly TRBD1 for D (6 bases). The V end lost 6 bases, the J end lost 10 bases, and 19 bases lay between the germline ends. CDR1 MNHNY and CDR2 SVGAGI come from the germline V gene (reference sequence). CDR3 length: 15 amino acids. CDR3 coding DNA: TGTGCCAGCAGCTACCGTCGTTCAGGGGAGTCACCCCTCCACTTT. It specifies CASSYRRSGESPLHF.

Concerning this clone itself: The CDR3 does not close with the conserved phenylalanine or tryptophan, likely indicating a read error. The V and J genes are TRBV11-2 and TRBJ2-7; 9 bases align to TRBD2. Trimming took 5 bases from V and 4 from J; bases not matched to a gene: 9. CDR1 SGHAT and CDR2 FQNNGV come from the germline V gene. This CDR3 has 15 residues. This CDR3 reads CASSPLAGRGYEQYL. CDR3 DNA sequence: TGTGCCAGCAGCCCCCTAGCGGGGAGGGGATACGAGCAGTACCTC.

The V and J genes are TRBV15 and TRBJ2-7, with D tentatively TRBD2 (6 bases). Germline V lookup: CDR1 LNHNV, CDR2 YYDKDF (reference sequence). V lost 5 bases and J 9 bases, leaving 23 bases between the germline ends. The CDR3 is made up of 15 amino acids. The CDR3 DNA reads as TGTGCCACCAGCCCGGAGGGCAGGGATGGGTTCGGGCAGTACTTC. Protein: CATSPEGRDGFGQYF.

This chain connects TRBV5-1 to TRBJ2-6; the match to TRBD1 covers 7 bases. Germline V gene data show CDR1 as SGHRS and CDR2 as YFSETQ. The CDR3 totals 18 residues. V shed 1 base and J 0 bases; nucleotides not matched to a gene: 7. CDR3 sequence (DNA): TGCGCCAGCAGCTTGTCTTCGGGACAGCTCTCTGGGGCCAACGTCCTGACTTTC. Its translation: CASSLSSGQLSGANVLTF.

J is TRBJ2-1 and V is TRBV19; the match to TRBD2 covers 8 bases. CDR3 length equals 15 residues. The V segment lost 3 bases and the J segment 7 bases; nucleotides outside the gene matches: 8. In germline, CDR1 is LNHDA, CDR2 SQIVND (reference sequence). The CDR3 sequence: CASSIQGPGGNEQFF. CDR3 nucleotide sequence: TGTGCCAGTAGTATTCAAGGGCCGGGGGGGAATGAGCAGTTCTTC. The full variable domain, rest sourced from reference TRBV19 and TRBJ2-1, is DGGITQSPKYLFRKEGQNVTLSCEQNLNHDAMYWYRQDPGQGLRLIYYSQIVNDFQKGDIAEGYSVSREKKESFPLTVTSAQKNPTAFYLCASSIQGPGGNEQFFGPGTRLTVL.

This rearrangement joins TRBV10-2 to TRBJ2-1, with 7 nucleotides matching TRBD2. This CDR3 has 15 residues. The trim removed 0 bases at V and 9 bases at J, leaving 8 bases unmatched. Germline lookup yields CDR1 WSHSY and CDR2 SAAADI. For the CDR3, the DNA is TGCGCCAGCAGTGAGTCACCGGGACTAATCGGTGAGCAGTTCTTC. Protein product: CASSESPGLIGEQFF.

This clone was observed a single time. The chain is built from TRBV5-1 and TRBJ2-7; 9 nucleotides agree with TRBD2. In germline, CDR1 is SGHRS, CDR2 YFSETQ. The CDR3 runs 14 residues. V was pared by 6 bases and J by 2 bases, with 6 bases of the junction left unmatched. The CDR3 reads CASTASGATYEQYF. Here the CDR3 DNA reads TGCGCCAGCACCGCTAGCGGGGCCACCTACGAGCAGTACTTC.

The chain carries TRBV9 and TRBJ1-2; weak D call: TRBD1 (5 bases). The CDR3 extends over 15 amino acids. The ends were cut back, 0 bases at V and 1 base at J, with 10 bases in the middle. Looked up from germline, CDR1 is SGDLS and CDR2 is YYNGEE. The CDR3 sequence is CASSVAGRGNYGYTF. The CDR3, as DNA: TGTGCCAGCAGCGTAGCGGGACGGGGTAACTATGGCTACACCTTC.

The V call is TRBV27, the J call TRBJ1-5; TRBD1 agrees at 8 bases. Losses at the gene ends were 5 bases for V and 6 bases for J; bases not matched to a gene: 15. There are 17 residues in the CDR3. Per the germline V gene, CDR1 is MNHEY and CDR2 is SMNVEV (reference sequence). CDR3 nucleotide sequence: TGTGCCAGCAGTCCCAGACGGACCGACAGGGGCGGTCAGCCCCAGCATTTT. Translation: CASSPRRTDRGGQPQHF.

The J gene is TRBJ2-2, the V gene TRBV2; D gene uncertain. The CDR3 is 14 amino acids. The V end lost 5 bases, the J end lost 5 bases, and 12 bases lay between the germline ends. The germline V gene has CDR1 SNHLY and CDR2 FYNNEI. The CDR3 coding sequence is TGTGCCAGCAGTATTATAAAGGAGACCGGGGAGCTGTTTTTT. Protein product: CASSIIKETGELFF.

The rearrangement joins TRBV6-5 to TRBJ1-2; 8 bases line up with TRBD1. Germline trimming cut 6 bases from V and 9 bases from J; bases unmatched to any gene: 9. This CDR3 has 13 amino acids. The V gene's germline CDR1 is MNHEY and CDR2 SVGAGI. CDR3 sequence: CASSRGQGLSYTF. As DNA, the CDR3 is TGTGCCAGCAGCCGAGGACAGGGTCTTAGCTACACCTTC.

The chain is built from TRBV10-3 and TRBJ2-1; 11 nucleotides match TRBD2. V lost 3 bases and J lost 4; bases outside the gene matches: 17. CDR3 length equals 20 residues. The germline CDR1 and CDR2 sequences are ENHRY and SYGVKD. The CDR3 nucleotides are TGTGCCATCAGTGACGACGAGCGTAGCGGGGGGGCCTGGACGTACAATGAGCAGTTCTTC. Protein product: CAISDDERSGGAWTYNEQFF.

The chain joins TRBV9 to TRBJ2-7, with D possibly being TRBD2 (5 bases). From germline, CDR1 is SGDLS and CDR2 YYNGEE. The CDR3 loop spans 15 amino acids. Trimming stripped 0 bases from V and 2 bases from J, with 12 bases between. CDR3 bases: TGTGCCAGCAGCGTAGGTGGAGGACTTGCCTACGAGCAGTACTTC. It yields the protein CASSVGGGLAYEQYF.

This clone was detected a few times. The V gene is TRBV4-1, the J gene TRBJ1-5; D might be TRBD1 (6 bases). This CDR3 spans 15 amino acids. Germline assignment: CDR1 MGHRA and CDR2 YSYEKL. V was clipped by 0 bases and J by 6 bases, with 12 bases between them. The CDR3, as DNA: TGCGCCAGCAGCCAAGATAGTGGACAGCTTCAGCCCCAGCATTTT. Translating gives CASSQDSGQLQPQHF.

The chain employs TRBV10-3 and TRBJ1-5; the match to TRBD1 covers 7 bases. With V trimmed by 9 bases and J by 2 bases, 4 bases remained unmatched. Per the germline V gene, CDR1 is ENHRY and CDR2 is SYGVKD. CDR3 length: 13 amino acids. This chain's CDR3 is CAIGTAGNQPQHF. Here the CDR3 DNA reads TGTGCCATTGGGACAGCGGGCAATCAGCCCCAGCATTTT.